What follows are 16 T cell receptor beta chains derived from one specimen sequenced in a study of blood T cell repertoires in COVID-19. Profiling relied on immunoSEQ multiplex PCR, and the TCRdb table lists in-frame clones only, not all of them. The sample includes around 130,000 clones, about 88% of them seen just once. The sequenced material came from PBMCs or T cells enriched from blood (not recorded which). These receptors were taken from a woman in her 50s who had recovered from COVID-19.

The chain joins TRBV4-3 to TRBJ1-2; D gene ambiguous. CDR1 and CDR2 from the germline V gene are LGHNA and YSLEER. V was shortened by 0 bases and J by 2 bases, with 10 bases between the two germline ends. The CDR3 covers 15 residues. CDR3 loop: CASSQDPESNYGYTF. CDR3 bases: TGCGCCAGCAGCCAAGATCCAGAATCCAACTATGGCTACACCTTC.

The chain links TRBV5-1 to TRBJ1-5, with 7 nucleotides matching TRBD1. J was trimmed by 11 bases and V by 0 bases; bases with no gene match: 5. Germline CDR1 reads SGHRS; CDR2 reads YFSETQ. CDR3 length: 13 amino acids. CDR3 nucleotides: TGCGCCAGCAGCTTGGGAGGGGGCCGGTCCCAGCATTTT. It specifies CASSLGGGRSQHF. The complete variable domain, with remaining parts taken from reference TRBV5-1 and TRBJ1-5, reads KAGVTQTPRYLIKTRGQQVTLSCSPISGHRSVSWYQQTPGQGLQFLFEYFSETQRNKGNFPGRFSGRQFSNSRSEMNVSTLELGDSALYLCASSLGGGRSQHFGDGTRLSIL.

The chain has TRBV3-1 (or the pseudogene TRBV3-2) and TRBJ1-2, with 11 nucleotides matching TRBD1. Germline trimming cut 5 bases from V and 8 bases from J; bases unmatched to any gene: 4. Looked up from germline, CDR1 is LGHDT and CDR2 is YNNKEL (reference sequence). The CDR3 is 13 amino acids. Here the CDR3 reads CASSGQGAAGYTF. The DNA for the CDR3 is TGTGCCAGCAGCGGACAGGGGGCGGCGGGCTACACCTTC.

The rearrangement links TRBV19 to TRBJ2-7; 9 bases match TRBD1. CDR3 length: 15 amino acids. Germline loops: CDR1 LNHDA, CDR2 SQIVND (reference sequence). V shed 5 bases and J 2 bases; nucleotides not matched to a gene: 7. The CDR3 nucleotides read TGTGCCAGTAGTGCGGGACAGGGATGGACCTACGAGCAGTACTTC. This sequence encodes CASSAGQGWTYEQYF.

This rearrangement joins TRBV15 to TRBJ2-1; 10 nucleotides agree with TRBD2. The CDR3 contains 16 residues. The V segment lost 4 bases and the J segment 8 bases; nucleotides outside the gene matches: 11. From germline, CDR1 is LNHNV and CDR2 YYDKDF (reference sequence). CDR3 bases: TGTGCCACCAGCAAAGAGGCACTAGCGGGGTATCATGAGCAGTTCTTC. Its translation is CATSKEALAGYHEQFF.

This clone was counted between two and nine times. This rearrangement joins TRBV27 to TRBJ1-2; TRBD1 might be the D (5 bases). CDR1 is MNHEY, CDR2 SMNVEV, per germline (reference sequence). The CDR3 consists of 13 residues. The V and J ends lost 6 bases and 0 bases respectively, with 8 bases between them. CDR3 loop: CASRLTANYGYTF. In nucleotides, the CDR3 is TGTGCCAGCAGGCTGACAGCTAACTATGGCTACACCTTC.

The chain employs TRBV5-4 and TRBJ1-4; 9 bases agree with TRBD1. The V segment lost 6 bases and the J segment 8 bases; nucleotides outside the gene matches: 8. CDR1 is SGHNT, CDR2 YYREEE, per germline (reference sequence). This CDR3 contains 14 residues. The DNA for the CDR3 is TGTGCCAGCAAAAGGCGACAGGGGGACGAAAAACTGTTTTTT. This codes for CASKRRQGDEKLFF.

V and J are TRBV4-2 and TRBJ1-5, with D uncertain. The CDR3 is 14 residues long. Looked up from germline, CDR1 is LGHNA and CDR2 is YNFKEQ. The ends were cut back, 0 bases at V and 10 bases at J, with 13 bases in the middle. This CDR3 reads CASSQDSGVGPQHF. The CDR3 nucleotides read TGTGCCAGCAGCCAAGATAGTGGAGTCGGCCCCCAGCATTTT.

The chain recombines TRBV12-3 or TRBV12-4 with TRBJ1-6, with no clear D. V shed 2 bases and J shed 6 bases, with 2 bases lying between them. The CDR3 extends over 12 amino acids. CDR3 loop: CASSLRNSPLHF. Written as DNA, the CDR3 is TGTGCCAGCAGTTTACGTAATTCACCCCTCCACTTT.

A single count supports this clone. The chain combines TRBV30 with TRBJ2-1; weak D call: TRBD1 (6 bases). The CDR3 spans 13 residues. The V gene lost 5 bases and the J gene lost 5 bases, with 13 bases spanning the gap. Germline CDR1 and CDR2: GTSNPN and SVGIG (reference sequence). This chain's CDR3 is CAWEGQGNNEQFF. DNA for the CDR3: TGTGCCTGGGAAGGGCAGGGGAACAATGAGCAGTTCTTC.

This rearrangement joins TRBV9 to TRBJ2-2; 12 positions match TRBD1. The V gene end was trimmed by 4 bases and the J gene end by 5 bases; junction bases not matched to a gene: 3. The CDR3 runs 15 residues. Germline assignment: CDR1 SGDLS and CDR2 YYNGEE. The CDR3 sequence is CASSQGQGATGELFF. In nucleotides, the CDR3 is TGTGCCAGCAGCCAGGGACAGGGGGCTACCGGGGAGCTGTTTTTT.

V gene TRBV29-1 combines with J gene TRBJ2-1; tentatively, D is TRBD2 (5 bases). Deletions cut 4 bases from V and 0 bases from J, with 10 bases between. The CDR3 covers 14 residues. CDR1 is SQVTM and CDR2 is ANQGSEA in the germline V gene. CDR3 residues: CSVATDYSYNEQFF. The CDR3 region has the DNA TGCAGCGTTGCTACAGACTACTCCTACAATGAGCAGTTCTTC.

The chain combines TRBV13 with TRBJ2-7; 10 positions agree with TRBD2. The length of the CDR3 is 14 residues. Trimming took 5 bases from V and 2 from J; bases not matched to a gene: 3. From germline, CDR1 is PRHDT and CDR2 FYEKMQ (reference sequence). CDR3 residues: CASSERGGPYEQYF. CDR3 bases: TGTGCCAGCAGCGAGCGGGGGGGTCCCTACGAGCAGTACTTC.

CDR3 in amino acids: CASWGDTDTQYF. The DNA for the CDR3 is TGTGCCAGCTGGGGGGACACAGATACGCAGTATTTT. The chain combines TRBV2 with TRBJ2-3; D might be TRBD2 (6 bases). This CDR3 has 12 amino acids. CDR1 is SNHLY, CDR2 FYNNEI, per germline. Trimming removed 8 bases from V and 2 bases from J, with 8 bases in between.

The V call is TRBV11-3, the J call TRBJ2-1; 7 nucleotides align to TRBD2. Germline trimming cut 5 bases from V and 9 bases from J; bases unmatched to any gene: 10. The V gene's germline CDR1 is SGHNT and CDR2 YENEEA. CDR3 length equals 14 residues. The CDR3: CASSGRDGGSEQFF. For the CDR3, the DNA is TGTGCCAGCAGCGGCAGGGACGGGGGGAGTGAGCAGTTCTTC.

V usage is TRBV7-2 and J usage is TRBJ2-7, with 9 bases aligning to TRBD2. The CDR3 is 13 amino acids. The germline gives CDR1 SGHTA, CDR2 FQGNSA. Trimming cost V 5 bases and J 4 bases; bases outside gene matches: 3. The CDR3 loop is CASSNGLAYEQYF. CDR3 sequence (DNA): TGTGCCAGCAGCAACGGACTAGCGTACGAGCAGTACTTC.